Listed here are 22 T cell receptor beta chains from one sample, sequenced in a study of blood T cells in healthy people across ages. The use of a sample-barcoded 5' primer and a J-beta primer mix characterized a second PCR of roughly 7 to 12 cycles. TCRdb re-called the 5' RACE reads with MiXCR, one entry per CDR3 protein. In the table there are 1.5 million to 2 million distinct CDR3 sequences, about 30% of which are singletons. Sequenced input: blood. These receptors came from a woman aged 25-40 years in good health.

V and J are TRBV30 and TRBJ1-4; 7 bases match TRBD1. Looked up from germline, CDR1 is GTSNPN and CDR2 is SVGIG (reference sequence). J gave up 8 bases and V 2 bases, and 11 bases lay outside the gene matches. This CDR3 contains 15 residues. This chain's CDR3 is CAWSLEQGLREKLFF. The DNA of the CDR3 is TGTGCCTGGAGTCTAGAACAGGGGTTGCGGGAAAAACTGTTTTTT.

Many counts were recorded for this clonotype. This chain links TRBV29-1 with TRBJ2-5; 9 nucleotides agree with TRBD1. The trim removed 3 bases at V and 8 bases at J, leaving 7 bases unmatched. Germline CDR1 and CDR2: SQVTM and ANQGSEA. CDR3 length equals 13 residues. CDR3 residues: CSVDQDRGETQYF. The DNA of the CDR3 is TGCAGCGTTGACCAGGACAGGGGTGAAACCCAGTACTTC.

This clonotype was seen at least ten times. The chain has TRBV20-1 and TRBJ2-5; either TRBD1 or TRBD2 may fit D (5 bases each). V was pared by 4 bases and J by 5 bases, with 17 bases between. The germline V gene encodes CDR1 DFQATT and CDR2 SNEGSKA (reference sequence). This CDR3 spans 14 amino acids. CDR3 sequence reads: CSATRDQRIETQYF. Written as DNA, the CDR3 is TGCAGTGCTACTCGGGACCAACGCATTGAGACCCAGTACTTC.

This clonotype has only a few counts. The chain recombines TRBV3-1 with TRBJ2-7, with D possibly being TRBD2 (6 bases). The germline V gene has CDR1 LGHDT and CDR2 YNNKEL (reference sequence). V lost 2 bases to trimming and J lost 6 bases, with 11 bases between them. CDR3 length equals 13 residues. CDR3 nucleotide sequence: TGTGCCAGCAGCCAATCATGGGGAGGCGAGCAGTACTTC. Its translation is CASSQSWGGEQYF.

The chain recombines TRBV7-2 with TRBJ2-7; 13 nucleotides match TRBD2. J was trimmed by 0 bases and V by 5 bases; bases with no gene match: 4. The germline gives CDR1 SGHTA, CDR2 FQGNSA. This CDR3 spans 16 amino acids. CDR3 coding DNA: TGTGCCAGCAGCGGCTGGACTAGCGGGGGCTCCTACGAGCAGTACTTC. Its protein product is CASSGWTSGGSYEQYF.

This clonotype showed up just a few times. The chain joins TRBV29-1 to TRBJ2-3, with D possibly being TRBD2 (5 bases). Germline V gene data show CDR1 as SQVTM and CDR2 as ANQGSEA. The CDR3 length is 13 residues. The germline V and J ends were trimmed by 4 bases and 2 bases, with 10 bases remaining between them. The CDR3 loop is CSVVYGDTDTQYF. The CDR3 bases are TGCAGCGTTGTCTACGGGGACACAGATACGCAGTATTTT.

The sample holds a few counts of this clonotype. The V gene is TRBV15, the J gene TRBJ1-2; D remains unclear. From germline, CDR1 is LNHNV and CDR2 YYDKDF (reference sequence). V lost 1 base and J lost 8, with 5 bases in between. This CDR3 contains 11 residues. The CDR3 spells CATSRGLGYTF. The CDR3 DNA is TGTGCCACCAGCAGAGGCTTGGGCTACACCTTC. The variable domain in full, completed from reference TRBV15 and TRBJ1-2, reads DAMVIQNPRYQVTQFGKPVTLSCSQTLNHNVMYWYQQKSSQAPKLLFHYYDKDFNNEADTPDNFQSRRPNTSFCFLDIRSPGLGDTAMYLCATSRGLGYTFGSGTRLTVV.

The V gene is TRBV20-1, the J gene TRBJ2-7; 9 nucleotides match TRBD1. CDR1 is DFQATT, CDR2 SNEGSKA, per germline (reference sequence). The CDR3 is 12 amino acids. V lost 4 bases, J lost 5 bases, and 3 bases stayed unmatched. CDR3 sequence (DNA): TGCAGTGCTACGACAGGGGGAAACGAGCAGTACTTC. It specifies CSATTGGNEQYF.

A note on this clonotype: One end of the junction varies from germline; a read error may be responsible. J is TRBJ2-1 and V is TRBV7-3, with D possibly being TRBD1 (6 bases). Germline loops: CDR1 SGHTA, CDR2 FQGTGA. The CDR3 has 13 amino acids. The CDR3 coding sequence is TGTGCCAGCAGCGCCTCAGGGGAGAATGAGCAGTTTTTC. Its protein product is CASSASGENEQFF.

This chain uses TRBV7-9 with TRBJ1-2; D is unresolved. The V and J ends lost 1 base and 4 bases respectively, with 10 bases between them. Looked up from germline, CDR1 is SEHNR and CDR2 is FQNEAQ (reference sequence). The CDR3 extends over 14 amino acids. CDR3 amino acids: CASSLDGSSYGYTF. DNA of the CDR3: TGTGCCAGCAGCTTAGATGGCAGTTCCTATGGCTACACCTTC.

This clonotype was seen many times. This rearrangement joins TRBV27 to TRBJ2-7; 11 nucleotides line up with TRBD1. Germline-derived CDR1 and CDR2 are MNHEY and SMNVEV (reference sequence). CDR3 length: 15 residues. The junction had 11 bases not matched to a gene; V was cut back by 4 bases and J by 9 bases. The CDR3 bases are TGTGCCAGCAGTTCGGCCGGGACAGGGGGTTCTGTGCAGTACTTC. The encoded protein is CASSSAGTGGSVQYF.

In the case of this clonotype: The junction and the germline gene differ at one end; a read error may be behind it. The chain carries TRBV5-1 and TRBJ2-3, with 8 bases that match TRBD1. This CDR3 is built from 16 residues. Germline CDR1 SGHRS, CDR2 YFSETQ. DNA of the CDR3: TGCGCCAGCAGCCCAGATAGTGGTGGGGGGACAGGTACGCAGTATTTT. It encodes CASSPDSGGGTGTQYF.

V and J are TRBV7-2 and TRBJ2-1, with a tentative D call TRBD2 (7 bases). The germline V gene has CDR1 SGHTA and CDR2 FQGNSA. V was cut by 1 base and J by 0 bases, with 13 bases left in between. CDR3 length equals 17 residues. The CDR3 loop is CASSLEAAGASYNEQFF. CDR3 in DNA: TGTGCCAGCAGCTTAGAAGCGGCGGGGGCCTCCTACAATGAGCAGTTCTTC.

V is TRBV15 and J is TRBJ2-5; D might be TRBD2 (6 bases). Germline V CDR1 and CDR2: LNHNV, YYDKDF (reference sequence). The CDR3 length is 14 residues. V dropped 3 bases and J dropped 3 bases, with 11 bases sitting between them. CDR3 amino acids: CATSRGGREETQYF. The CDR3, as DNA: TGTGCCACCAGCAGGGGAGGCAGGGAAGAGACCCAGTACTTC.

Points on this clonotype: A read error may produce the germline difference seen at one junction end. V usage is TRBV7-9 and J usage is TRBJ1-2, with no clear D. The CDR3 runs to 14 residues. From germline, CDR1 is SEHNR and CDR2 FQNEAQ (reference sequence). This CDR3 is CASTPGASLNGYTF. The CDR3, as DNA: TGTGCCAGCACGCCGGGCGCATCCTTGAATGGTTACACCTTC.

V gene TRBV28 combines with J gene TRBJ2-1, with D perhaps TRBD1 or TRBD2 (6 bases each). Germline CDR1 and CDR2: MDHEN and SYDVKM. The V and J ends lost 3 bases and 9 bases respectively, with 9 bases between them. This CDR3 spans 12 amino acids. The CDR3 reads CASSFKGGEQFF. Here the CDR3 DNA reads TGTGCCAGCAGTTTCAAGGGGGGTGAGCAGTTCTTC.

This clonotype has only a few counts. The gene calls are TRBV28 and TRBJ2-5; D possibly matches TRBD1 or TRBD2 (6 bases each). The germline CDR1 and CDR2 sequences are MDHEN and SYDVKM. CDR3 size: 14 residues. V lost 2 bases to trimming and J lost 7 bases, with 14 bases between them. In nucleotides, the CDR3 is TGTGCCAGCAGTTTACGGAGGGGGACGGTGACCCAGTACTTC. Its protein is CASSLRRGTVTQYF.

This clonotype showed up just once. J is TRBJ2-6 and V is TRBV11-3; D possibly corresponds to TRBD1 (6 bases). CDR1 is SGHNT and CDR2 is YENEEA in the germline V gene. CDR3 size: 21 residues. V was pared by 3 bases and J by 4 bases, with 28 bases between. This CDR3 is CASSFEPRAQGESEGANVLTF. As DNA, the CDR3 is TGTGCCAGCAGCTTCGAGCCGAGGGCACAGGGCGAGTCAGAAGGGGCCAACGTCCTGACTTTC.

The V and J genes are TRBV27 and TRBJ2-1; TRBD1 aligns across 7 bases. Germline V gives CDR1 MNHEY, CDR2 SMNVEV (reference sequence). V was clipped by 3 bases and J by 2 bases; unmatched bases: 7. This CDR3 has 16 residues. Written as DNA, the CDR3 is TGTGCCAGCAGTTTCTGGGACAGACCAGCCTACAATGAGCAGTTCTTC. Protein sequence: CASSFWDRPAYNEQFF.

V is TRBV12-5 and J is TRBJ2-2; 8 bases align to TRBD1. Trimming cost V 1 base and J 6 bases; bases outside gene matches: 4. The CDR3 has 15 amino acids. CDR1 and CDR2 from the germline V gene are LGHNT and FRNRAP. The DNA for the CDR3 is TGTGCTAGTGGTTTGGGACAGGGGAGCGCCGGGGAGCTGTTTTTT. This gives the protein CASGLGQGSAGELFF. Using reference TRBV12-5 and TRBJ2-2 for the parts outside the CDR3, the full variable domain is DARVTQTPRHKVTEMGQEVTMRCQPILGHNTVFWYRQTMMQGLELLAYFRNRAPLDDSGMPKDRFSAEMPDATLATLKIQPSEPRDSAVYFCASGLGQGSAGELFFGEGSRLTVL.

This clonotype has ten or more counts. J is TRBJ2-7 and V is TRBV6-5; TRBD1 matches 8 bases. Germline-derived CDR1 and CDR2 are MNHEY and SVGAGI. The CDR3 is made up of 14 amino acids. The V gene end was trimmed by 5 bases and the J gene end by 5 bases; junction bases not matched to a gene: 8. This CDR3 reads CASSRQGLVDEQYF. The CDR3 nucleotides are TGTGCCAGCAGTCGACAGGGGCTAGTCGACGAGCAGTACTTC.

This clonotype has more than one count but fewer than ten. V and J are TRBV28 and TRBJ1-5, with TRBD1 as a possible D gene (5 bases). Germline V gives CDR1 MDHEN, CDR2 SYDVKM. Trimming stripped 8 bases from V and 9 bases from J, with 26 bases between. This CDR3 has 16 residues. CDR3 region: CASGTIRRGQQTPQHF. The DNA of the CDR3 is TGTGCCAGCGGTACCATCCGCCGGGGCCAGCAGACGCCCCAGCATTTT.